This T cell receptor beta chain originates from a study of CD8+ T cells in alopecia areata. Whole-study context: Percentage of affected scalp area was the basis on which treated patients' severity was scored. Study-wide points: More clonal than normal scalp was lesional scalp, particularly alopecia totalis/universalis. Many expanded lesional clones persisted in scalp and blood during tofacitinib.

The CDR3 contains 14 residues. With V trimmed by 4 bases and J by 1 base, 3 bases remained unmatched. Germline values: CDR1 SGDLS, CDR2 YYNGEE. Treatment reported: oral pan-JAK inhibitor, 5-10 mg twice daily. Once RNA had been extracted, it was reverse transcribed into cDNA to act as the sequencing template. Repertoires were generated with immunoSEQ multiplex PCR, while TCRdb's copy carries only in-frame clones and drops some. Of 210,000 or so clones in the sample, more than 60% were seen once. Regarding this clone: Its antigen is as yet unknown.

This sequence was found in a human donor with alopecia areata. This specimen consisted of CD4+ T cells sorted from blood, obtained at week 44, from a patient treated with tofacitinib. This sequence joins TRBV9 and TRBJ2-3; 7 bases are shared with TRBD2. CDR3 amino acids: CASSTAGGTDTQYF. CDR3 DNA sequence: TGTGCCAGCAGCACGGCGGGGGGCACAGATACGCAGTATTTT.